Sequencing of this TCR beta chain was carried out in a study of identifying expanded T cells in peripheral blood. Here immunoSEQ multiplex PCR was the method, and the copy in TCRdb shows in-frame clones only, minus some. The sample gives approximately 91,000 clones, around 89% of which show up once; about 4% is in the top ten. Material for sequencing was blood. The TCR sequence derives from a person aged 18 to 75 in good health.

CDR3 amino acids: CAWSTGFGNQPQHF. DNA of the CDR3: TGTGCCTGGTCTACAGGGTTTGGCAATCAGCCCCAGCATTTT. This chain links TRBV30 with TRBJ1-5, with TRBD1 as a possible D gene (6 bases). Trimming left V 5 bases short and J 2 bases short, with 13 bases between. The CDR3 covers 14 residues. The germline gives CDR1 GTSNPN, CDR2 SVGIG (reference sequence).